The clone carrying this T cell receptor beta chain was seen many times. The antigen is not known. The data were obtained in a study of Graves' ophthalmopathy and Graves' hyperthyroidism. CAS ≥3, NOSPECS ≥4, moderate-to-severe activity and duration under 3 months marked donors with ophthalmopathy. Uncontrolled infections, other autoimmune diseases, pregnancy or lactation barred patients from enrollment. Clinicians made diagnoses from clinical symptoms, serum thyroxine, TRAb, thyroid ultrasound and orbital computed tomography. Study-wide results and limits: Blood also carried most expanded thyroid clonotypes exceeding 0.001 frequency.

J gave up 5 bases and V 3 bases, and 2 bases lay outside the gene matches. The CDR3 runs 13 residues. Germline-derived CDR1 and CDR2 are SGHTS and YDEGEE. RNA transcripts served as template for amplifying TCR beta CDR3 sequences. An opening RT-PCR round employed HTBI primers and preceded a second-round multiplex PCR. TCRdb re-derived calls from the multiplex PCR reads in MiXCR, one entry per CDR3 protein. This sample has roughly 230,000 distinct CDR3 sequences; around a fifth occur once, and the top ten carry roughly 45%. Sequencing was performed on peripheral blood. The TCR was taken from a woman between 45 and 60 years old with Graves' ophthalmopathy. V and J are TRBV5-8 and TRBJ1-1, with 9 bases aligning to TRBD1. CDR3 region: CASSWDRVTEAFF. In nucleotides, the CDR3 is TGTGCCAGCAGCTGGGACAGGGTTACTGAAGCTTTCTTT.